This T cell receptor (beta chain) was identified in a study of T-cell memory formation after mild COVID-19. TCRalpha and TCRbeta libraries used 5'RACE with constant-segment primers and UMIs. One entry per CDR3 protein, called by TCRdb with MiXCR from the 5' RACE reads. The profile shows roughly 450,000 distinct CDR3 sequences, roughly 18% of them singletons. Germline V CDR1 and CDR2: SNHLY, FYNNEI. CDR3 length: 14 amino acids. V was clipped by 6 bases and J by 6 bases; unmatched bases: 5. This clonotype was detected only a few times. Its antigen remains unidentified. Study findings and constraints: CD4/CD8 balance held among clones contracting day 15 to 85, and later expanders leaned CD4+.

The specimen sequenced was PBMCs or a T cell subset sorted from them (not recorded which). This clonotype originated in an adult woman who had mild COVID-19 (a few samples of this study predate the infection). Cell type and time point are not known. V usage is TRBV2 and J usage is TRBJ1-5; 10 positions match TRBD1. The CDR3 nucleotides read TGTGCCAGCAGGGGACAGGGGTTTGGTCAGCCCCAGCATTTT. This codes for CASRGQGFGQPQHF.